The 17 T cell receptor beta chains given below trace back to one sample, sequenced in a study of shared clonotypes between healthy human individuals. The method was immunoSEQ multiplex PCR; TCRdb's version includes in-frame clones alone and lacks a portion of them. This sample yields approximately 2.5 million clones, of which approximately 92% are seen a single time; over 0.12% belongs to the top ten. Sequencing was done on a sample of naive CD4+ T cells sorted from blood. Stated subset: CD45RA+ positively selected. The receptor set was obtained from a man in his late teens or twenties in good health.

CDR3 bases: TGTGCCAGCAGCTTCGTCGGGTCCAGCTCCTACGAGCAGTACTTC. Residues: CASSFVGSSSYEQYF. The chain recombines TRBV7-2 with TRBJ2-7; D gene uncertain. CDR3 length: 15 residues. V was trimmed by 3 bases and J by 0 bases, leaving 12 bases between them. Germline lookup yields CDR1 SGHTA and CDR2 FQGNSA.

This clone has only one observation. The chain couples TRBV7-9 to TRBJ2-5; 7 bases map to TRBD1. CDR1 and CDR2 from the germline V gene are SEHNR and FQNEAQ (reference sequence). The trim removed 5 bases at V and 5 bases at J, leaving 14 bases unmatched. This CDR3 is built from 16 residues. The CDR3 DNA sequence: TGTGCCAGCAGCCAGGACAGGATTGGCCGCACCGAGACCCAGTACTTC. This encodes CASSQDRIGRTETQYF.

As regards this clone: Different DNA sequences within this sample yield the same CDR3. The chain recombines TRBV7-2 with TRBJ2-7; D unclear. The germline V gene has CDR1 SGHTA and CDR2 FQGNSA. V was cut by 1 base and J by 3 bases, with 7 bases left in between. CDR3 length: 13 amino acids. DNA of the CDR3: TGTGCCAGCAGCTTAGTTGGCGGCTACGAGCAGTACTTC. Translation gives CASSLVGGYEQYF.

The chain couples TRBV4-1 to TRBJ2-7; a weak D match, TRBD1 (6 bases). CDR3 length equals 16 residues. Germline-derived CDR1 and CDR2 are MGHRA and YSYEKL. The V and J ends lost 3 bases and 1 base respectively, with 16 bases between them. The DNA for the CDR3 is TGCGCCAGCAGCCACGCATACAGGGATATATCCTACGAGCAGTACTTC. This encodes CASSHAYRDISYEQYF.

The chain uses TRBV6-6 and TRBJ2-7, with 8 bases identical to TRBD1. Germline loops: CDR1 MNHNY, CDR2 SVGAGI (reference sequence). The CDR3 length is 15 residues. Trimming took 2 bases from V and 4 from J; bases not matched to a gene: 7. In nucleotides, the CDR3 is TGTGCCAGCAGTTACCCACCAGGGGGCCAGTACGAGCAGTACTTC. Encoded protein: CASSYPPGGQYEQYF.

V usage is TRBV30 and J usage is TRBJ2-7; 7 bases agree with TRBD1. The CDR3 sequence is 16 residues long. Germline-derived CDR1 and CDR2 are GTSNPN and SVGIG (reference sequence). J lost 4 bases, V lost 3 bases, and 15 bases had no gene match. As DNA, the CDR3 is TGTGCCTGGAGGGGGGAGACGGGACAGTATTCGTACGAGCAGTACTTC. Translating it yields CAWRGETGQYSYEQYF.

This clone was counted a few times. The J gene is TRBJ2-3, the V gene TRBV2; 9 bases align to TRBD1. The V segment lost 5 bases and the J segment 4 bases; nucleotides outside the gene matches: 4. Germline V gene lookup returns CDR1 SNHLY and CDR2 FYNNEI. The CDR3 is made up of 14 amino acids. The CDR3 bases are TGTGCCAGCAGTTTGGACAGGGGTCCAGATACGCAGTATTTT. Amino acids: CASSLDRGPDTQYF.

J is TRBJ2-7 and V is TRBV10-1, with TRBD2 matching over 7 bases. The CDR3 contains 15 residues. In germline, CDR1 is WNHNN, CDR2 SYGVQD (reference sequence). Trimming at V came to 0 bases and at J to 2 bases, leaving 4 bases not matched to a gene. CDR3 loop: CASSESGGPPYEQYF. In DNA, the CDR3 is TGCGCCAGCAGTGAGTCGGGAGGGCCCCCCTACGAGCAGTACTTC.

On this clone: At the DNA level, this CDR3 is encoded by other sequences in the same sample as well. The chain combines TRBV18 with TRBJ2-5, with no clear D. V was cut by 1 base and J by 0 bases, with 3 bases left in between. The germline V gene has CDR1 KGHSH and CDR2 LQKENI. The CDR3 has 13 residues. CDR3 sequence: CASSPQYQETQYF. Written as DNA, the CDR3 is TGTGCCAGCTCACCACAATACCAAGAGACCCAGTACTTC.

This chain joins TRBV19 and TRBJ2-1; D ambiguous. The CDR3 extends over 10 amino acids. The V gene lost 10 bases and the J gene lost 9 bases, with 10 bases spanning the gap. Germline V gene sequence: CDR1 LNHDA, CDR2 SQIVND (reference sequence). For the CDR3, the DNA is TGTGCCACCTCACCGCCTGAGCAGTTCTTC. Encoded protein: CATSPPEQFF.

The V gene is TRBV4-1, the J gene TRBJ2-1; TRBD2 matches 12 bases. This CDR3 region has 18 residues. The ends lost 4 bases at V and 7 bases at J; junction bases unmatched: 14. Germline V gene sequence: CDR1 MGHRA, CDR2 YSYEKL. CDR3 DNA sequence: TGCGCCAGCAGCCTTCAAGCCTCGACTAGCGGGAGTCGGAATGAGCAGTTCTTC. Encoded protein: CASSLQASTSGSRNEQFF.

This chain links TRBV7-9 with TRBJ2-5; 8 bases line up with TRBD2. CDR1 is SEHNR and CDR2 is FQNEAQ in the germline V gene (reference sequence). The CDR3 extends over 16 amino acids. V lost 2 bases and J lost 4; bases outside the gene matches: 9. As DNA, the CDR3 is TGTGCCAGCAGCTTATCGGCTAGCGGGTCTCTAGAGACCCAGTACTTC. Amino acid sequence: CASSLSASGSLETQYF. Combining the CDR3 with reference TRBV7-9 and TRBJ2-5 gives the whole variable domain DTGVSQNPRHKITKRGQNVTFRCDPISEHNRLYWYRQTLGQGPEFLTYFQNEAQLEKSRLLSDRFSAERPKGSFSTLEIQRTEQGDSAMYLCASSLSASGSLETQYFGPGTRLLVL.

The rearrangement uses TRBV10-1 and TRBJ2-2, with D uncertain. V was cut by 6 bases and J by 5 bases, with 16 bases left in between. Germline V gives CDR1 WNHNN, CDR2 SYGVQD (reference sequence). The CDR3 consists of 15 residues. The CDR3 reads CASSPFQVGTGELFF. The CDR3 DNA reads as TGCGCCAGCAGCCCCTTTCAGGTGGGGACCGGGGAGCTGTTTTTT.

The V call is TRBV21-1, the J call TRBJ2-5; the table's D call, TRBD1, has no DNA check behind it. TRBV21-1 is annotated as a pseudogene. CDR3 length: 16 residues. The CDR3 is CASSTRQGGGSETQYF. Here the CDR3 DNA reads TGTGCCAGCAGCACCAGACAGGGGGGAGGTTCAGAGACCCAGTACTTC.

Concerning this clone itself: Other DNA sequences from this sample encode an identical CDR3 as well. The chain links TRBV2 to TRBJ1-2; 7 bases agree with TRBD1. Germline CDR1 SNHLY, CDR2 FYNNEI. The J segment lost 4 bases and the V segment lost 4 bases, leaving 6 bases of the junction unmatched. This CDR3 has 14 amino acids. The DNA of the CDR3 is TGTGCCAGCAGTGGACAGGGCGGGGGCTATGGCTACACCTTC. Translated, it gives CASSGQGGGYGYTF.

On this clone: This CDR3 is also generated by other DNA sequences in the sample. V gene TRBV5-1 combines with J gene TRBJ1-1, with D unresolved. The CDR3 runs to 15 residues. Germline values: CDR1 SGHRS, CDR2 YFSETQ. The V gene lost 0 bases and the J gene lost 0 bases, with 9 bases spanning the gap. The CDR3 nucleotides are TGCGCCAGCAGCTTGGCCGCGGGCATGAACACTGAAGCTTTCTTT. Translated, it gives CASSLAAGMNTEAFF. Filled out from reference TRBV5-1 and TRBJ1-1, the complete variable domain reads KAGVTQTPRYLIKTRGQQVTLSCSPISGHRSVSWYQQTPGQGLQFLFEYFSETQRNKGNFPGRFSGRQFSNSRSEMNVSTLELGDSALYLCASSLAAGMNTEAFFGQGTRLTVV.

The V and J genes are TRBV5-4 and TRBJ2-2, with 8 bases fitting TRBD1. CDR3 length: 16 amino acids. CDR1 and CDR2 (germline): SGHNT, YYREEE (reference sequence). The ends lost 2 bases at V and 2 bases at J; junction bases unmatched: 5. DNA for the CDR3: TGTGCCAGCAGCTTCCCGGACAGGGTTAACACCGGGGAGCTGTTTTTT. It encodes CASSFPDRVNTGELFF.